The clone carrying this T cell receptor beta chain was seen a few times. The entry originates in a study of blood T cell repertoires in COVID-19. As for the study in general: Researchers got acute and convalescent COVID-19 samples from the United States, Italy and Spain. Nucleic acid was either cDNA or gDNA, and it came from T cells, B-cell-depleted T cells, or PBMCs.

Original handling: Nucleated cell counts were estimated from reference gene primer amplification. Method: immunoSEQ multiplex PCR; TCRdb's copy keeps in-frame clones and lacks some. Clone size and V and J calls were adopted from that table, with D and trimming inferred from the DNA. The sample holds about 240,000 clones, around 83% seen once. The V gene lost 2 bases and the J gene lost 15 bases, with 11 bases spanning the gap. Germline assignment: CDR1 MNHEY and CDR2 SVGAGI. The CDR3 contains 11 residues. This chain joins TRBV6-5 and TRBJ2-1; no definite D call. This receptor was identified in a woman aged 18-30 years with acute or convalescent COVID-19. Material for sequencing was peripheral blood. The CDR3 is CASSYGGSWFF. DNA of the CDR3: TGTGCCAGCAGTTACGGTGGCTCATGGTTCTTC.